The source of this T cell receptor beta chain is a study of control samples from healthy donors and cancer patients. Generated by immunoSEQ multiplex PCR, the TCRdb table keeps only in-frame clones and is missing some. The table has roughly 81,000 clones, roughly 88% seen once. In germline, CDR1 is SGHVS, CDR2 FQNEAQ. The CDR3 extends over 14 amino acids. V dropped 2 bases and J dropped 1 base, with 8 bases sitting between them. The V gene is TRBV7-8, the J gene TRBJ1-2; D gene unclear. This clonotype originated in a man in his sixties with head and neck cancer. Input material: PBMCs. The DNA for the CDR3 is TGTGCCAGCAGCTTAACGTCTTTTAACTATGGCTACACCTTC. It translates to CASSLTSFNYGYTF.